Shown below are 17 T cell receptor beta chains from a single sample sequenced in a study of blood T cell repertoires in COVID-19. Data came from immunoSEQ multiplex PCR; TCRdb stores just in-frame clones and leaves some out. The sample lists 200,000 to 250,000 clones, about 80% seen once, with approximately 16% in the top ten. Sequencing used PBMCs or T cells enriched from blood (not recorded which). Receptors were obtained from a man aged 40-50 years who had recovered from COVID-19.

To note about this clone: The junction departs from the called germline gene at one end, perhaps through a read error. This chain connects TRBV24-1 to TRBJ2-2; 7 nucleotides agree with TRBD2. The CDR3 contains 15 residues. Germline CDR1 reads KGHDR; CDR2 reads SFDVKD. CDR3: CATSAPGRNPGELFF. The CDR3 DNA reads TGTGCCACCAGTGCTCCCGGGAGGAACCCCGGGGAGCTGTTTTTT.

CDR3 DNA sequence: TGTGCCAGCAGTTACGGGATAGACTATGGCTACACCTTC. Protein: CASSYGIDYGYTF. The chain uses TRBV28 and TRBJ1-2; no clear D gene. CDR3 length equals 13 residues. Germline V gene sequence: CDR1 MDHEN, CDR2 SYDVKM. With 4 bases removed from V and 3 bases from J, the gap between germline ends came to 9 bases.

The rearrangement links TRBV7-6 to TRBJ2-5, with a weak D call TRBD2 (5 bases). The CDR3 has 16 amino acids. The germline V and J ends were trimmed by 5 bases and 2 bases, with 18 bases remaining between them. The germline gives CDR1 SGHVS, CDR2 FNYEAQ. The CDR3 loop is CASSGPPTGIQETQYF. Here the CDR3 DNA reads TGTGCCAGCAGCGGCCCCCCCACGGGAATTCAAGAGACCCAGTACTTC.

The J gene is TRBJ1-4, the V gene TRBV2, with a possible D match to TRBD1 (6 bases). The CDR3 runs 13 residues. V lost 7 bases, J lost 7 bases, and 13 bases lay in between. The germline V gene encodes CDR1 SNHLY and CDR2 FYNNEI. The CDR3 nucleotides read TGTGCCAGCATGTCGCAGGGGATTGAAAAACTGTTTTTT. This gives the protein CASMSQGIEKLFF.

The V and J genes are TRBV29-1 and TRBJ2-3; D is perhaps TRBD2 (6 bases). This CDR3 contains 12 residues. Germline CDR1 SQVTM, CDR2 ANQGSEA. Trimming removed 7 bases from V and 2 bases from J, with 10 bases in between. CDR3 sequence reads: CSGRDFTDTQYF. Written as DNA, the CDR3 is TGCAGCGGCCGGGACTTCACAGATACGCAGTATTTT.

The chain joins TRBV6-5 to TRBJ2-1, with a tentative D call TRBD2 (6 bases). CDR3 size: 11 residues. The germline gives CDR1 MNHEY, CDR2 SVGAGI. V shed 9 bases and J shed 4 bases, with 7 bases lying between them. The CDR3 here is CARGLYNEQFF. The DNA of the CDR3 is TGTGCCAGGGGACTTTACAATGAGCAGTTCTTC.

The chain links TRBV24-1 to TRBJ2-6; 11 bases line up with TRBD1. This CDR3 is 17 amino acids long. J lost 2 bases, V lost 5 bases, and 4 bases had no gene match. Germline V gene data show CDR1 as KGHDR and CDR2 as SFDVKD. The CDR3 sequence is CATSGGQGDPGANVLTF. The CDR3 nucleotides are TGTGCCACCAGTGGGGGACAGGGGGACCCTGGGGCCAACGTCCTGACTTTC.

The V gene is TRBV14, the J gene TRBJ1-1; weak D call: TRBD1 (5 bases). This CDR3 contains 13 residues. Trimming cost V 4 bases and J 1 base, with 7 bases left between them. Germline-derived CDR1 and CDR2 are SGHDN and FVKESK. The CDR3 DNA is TGTGCCAGCAGCCGTGGGGCGAACACTGAAGCTTTCTTT. Its translation is CASSRGANTEAFF.

The rearrangement joins TRBV7-8 to TRBJ1-3; the match to TRBD1 covers 8 bases. CDR1 is SGHVS and CDR2 is FQNEAQ in the germline V gene. CDR3 length: 15 residues. Germline trimming cut 5 bases from V and 0 bases from J; bases unmatched to any gene: 3. The CDR3: CASSPDRVSGNTIYF. The CDR3 region has the DNA TGTGCCAGCAGCCCGGACAGGGTCTCTGGAAACACCATATATTTT.

V gene TRBV27 combines with J gene TRBJ2-1; perhaps TRBD2 as D (6 bases). Germline CDR1 MNHEY, CDR2 SMNVEV (reference sequence). The CDR3 spans 13 residues. V dropped 5 bases and J dropped 8 bases, with 13 bases sitting between them. The CDR3 region has the DNA TGTGCCAGCAGTGAGGGACTGAGAGATGAGCAGTTCTTC. The encoded protein is CASSEGLRDEQFF.

This chain connects TRBV7-9 to TRBJ2-2; a weak D match, TRBD1 (5 bases). V lost 5 bases and J 1 base, leaving 11 bases between the germline ends. This CDR3 region has 15 residues. Germline V gives CDR1 SEHNR, CDR2 FQNEAQ (reference sequence). The CDR3 spells CASSPGHLNTGELFF. CDR3 coding DNA: TGTGCCAGCAGCCCAGGACACTTGAACACCGGGGAGCTGTTTTTT.

This rearrangement joins TRBV19 to TRBJ2-1, with D possibly being TRBD2 (5 bases). CDR1 and CDR2 from the germline V gene are LNHDA and SQIVND (reference sequence). V was shortened by 4 bases and J by 3 bases, with 13 bases between the two germline ends. The CDR3 is made up of 15 amino acids. The CDR3: CASSSSGVIYNEQFF. The CDR3 DNA is TGTGCCAGTAGTAGCAGCGGTGTCATCTACAATGAGCAGTTCTTC.

The rearrangement joins TRBV29-1 to TRBJ1-1; 12 nucleotides line up with TRBD1. This CDR3 contains 16 residues. From germline, CDR1 is SQVTM and CDR2 ANQGSEA. The trim removed 4 bases at V and 5 bases at J, leaving 11 bases unmatched. CDR3 sequence reads: CSVGRDRGRVGTEAFF. The DNA of the CDR3 is TGCAGCGTTGGGCGGGACAGGGGGCGAGTCGGGACTGAAGCTTTCTTT.

This clone has a single count. The chain carries TRBV3-1 (or the pseudogene TRBV3-2) and TRBJ1-1, with D perhaps TRBD1 (6 bases). The germline V gene encodes CDR1 LGHDT and CDR2 YNNKEL (reference sequence). The CDR3 has 14 amino acids. Between the trimmed V and J ends, which lost 2 bases and 1 base, there was a span of 8 bases. CDR3 amino acids: CASSQTGPNTEAFF. The CDR3 DNA reads as TGTGCCAGCAGCCAAACAGGGCCGAACACTGAAGCTTTCTTT.

The chain recombines TRBV27 with TRBJ1-1; D call uncertain. In germline, CDR1 is MNHEY, CDR2 SMNVEV (reference sequence). Trimming took off 3 bases at V and 4 bases at J, with 12 bases between the two ends. The CDR3 has 14 residues. CDR3 loop: CASSLTLSTTEAFF. CDR3 nucleotides: TGTGCCAGCAGTTTGACTCTCTCGACCACTGAAGCTTTCTTT.

V is TRBV7-2 and J is TRBJ2-1; D gene unclear. In germline, CDR1 is SGHTA, CDR2 FQGNSA. This CDR3 has 15 residues. The V end was cut by 3 bases, the J end by 0 bases, with 9 bases between. The CDR3 spells CASSFTGGSYNEQFF. The CDR3 coding sequence is TGTGCCAGCAGCTTCACGGGTGGCTCCTACAATGAGCAGTTCTTC.

The rearrangement uses TRBV14 and TRBJ1-6; D is possibly TRBD1 (6 bases). This CDR3 has 15 residues. Germline V gives CDR1 SGHDN, CDR2 FVKESK. Trimming took off 5 bases at V and 7 bases at J, with 15 bases between the two ends. CDR3 protein: CASSSEGVRNSPLHF. The CDR3 DNA is TGTGCCAGCAGCTCAGAGGGGGTTAGGAATTCACCCCTCCACTTT.